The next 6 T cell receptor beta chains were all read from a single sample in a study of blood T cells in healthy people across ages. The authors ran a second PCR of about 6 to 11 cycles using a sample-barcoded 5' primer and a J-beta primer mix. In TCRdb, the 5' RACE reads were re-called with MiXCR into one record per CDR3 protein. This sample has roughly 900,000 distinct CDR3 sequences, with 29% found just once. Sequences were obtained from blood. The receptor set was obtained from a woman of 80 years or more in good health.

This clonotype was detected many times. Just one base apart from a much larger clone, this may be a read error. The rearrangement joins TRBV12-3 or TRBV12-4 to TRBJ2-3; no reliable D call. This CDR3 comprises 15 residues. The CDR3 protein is CASSFGSLSTDAQYF. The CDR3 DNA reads TGTGCCAGCAGTTTCGGCAGCCTGAGCACAGATGCGCAGTATTTT.

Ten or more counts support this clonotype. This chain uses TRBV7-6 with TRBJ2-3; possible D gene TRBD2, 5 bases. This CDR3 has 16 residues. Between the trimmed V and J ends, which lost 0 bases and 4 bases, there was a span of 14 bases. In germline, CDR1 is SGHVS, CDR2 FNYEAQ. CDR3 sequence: CASSLASSGGADTQYF. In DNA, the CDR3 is TGTGCCAGCAGCTTAGCATCCAGCGGTGGAGCAGATACGCAGTATTTT.

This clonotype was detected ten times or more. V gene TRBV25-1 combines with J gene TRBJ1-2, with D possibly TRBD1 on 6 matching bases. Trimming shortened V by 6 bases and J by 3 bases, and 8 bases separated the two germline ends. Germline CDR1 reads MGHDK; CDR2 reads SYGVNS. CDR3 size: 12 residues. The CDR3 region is CASSTGYYGYTF. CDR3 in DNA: TGTGCCAGCAGCACAGGGTACTATGGCTACACCTTC.

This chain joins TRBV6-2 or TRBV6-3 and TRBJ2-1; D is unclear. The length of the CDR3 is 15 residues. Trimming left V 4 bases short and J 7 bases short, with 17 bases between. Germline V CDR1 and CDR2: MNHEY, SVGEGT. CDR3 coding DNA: TGTGCCAGCAGTTTCGCCGTAGGGCTGGTGAATGAGCAGTTCTTC. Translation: CASSFAVGLVNEQFF.

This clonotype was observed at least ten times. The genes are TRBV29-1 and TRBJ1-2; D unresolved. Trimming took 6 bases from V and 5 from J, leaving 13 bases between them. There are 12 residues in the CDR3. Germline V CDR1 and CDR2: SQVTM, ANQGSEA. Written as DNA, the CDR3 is TGCAGCGTAGAGGACTGGCGTTATGGCTACACCTTC. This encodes CSVEDWRYGYTF. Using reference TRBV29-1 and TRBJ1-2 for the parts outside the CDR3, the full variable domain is SAVISQKPSRDICQRGTSLTIQCQVDSQVTMMFWYRQQPGQSLTLIATANQGSEATYESGFVIDKFPISRPNLTFSTLTVSNMSPEDSSIYLCSVEDWRYGYTFGSGTRLTVV.

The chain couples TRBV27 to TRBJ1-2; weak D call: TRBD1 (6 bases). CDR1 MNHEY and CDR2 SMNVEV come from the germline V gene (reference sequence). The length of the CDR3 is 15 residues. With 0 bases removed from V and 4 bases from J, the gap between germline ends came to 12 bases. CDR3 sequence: CASSLSIGGFYGYTF. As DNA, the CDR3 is TGTGCCAGCAGTTTATCCATAGGGGGATTCTATGGCTACACCTTC.